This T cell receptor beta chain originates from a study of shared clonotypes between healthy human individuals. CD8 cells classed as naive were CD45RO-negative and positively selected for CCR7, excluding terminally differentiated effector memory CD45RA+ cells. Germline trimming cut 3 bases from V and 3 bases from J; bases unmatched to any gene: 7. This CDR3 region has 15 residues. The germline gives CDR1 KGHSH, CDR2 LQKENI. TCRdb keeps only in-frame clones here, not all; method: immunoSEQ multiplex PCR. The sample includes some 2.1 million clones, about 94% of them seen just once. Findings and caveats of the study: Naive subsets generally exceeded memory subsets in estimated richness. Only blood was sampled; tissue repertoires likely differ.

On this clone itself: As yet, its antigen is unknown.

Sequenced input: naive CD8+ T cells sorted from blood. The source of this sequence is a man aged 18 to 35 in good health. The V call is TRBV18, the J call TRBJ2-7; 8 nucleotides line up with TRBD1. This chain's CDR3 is CASSPDREDSYEQYF. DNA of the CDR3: TGTGCCAGCTCACCGGACAGGGAGGATAGCTACGAGCAGTACTTC. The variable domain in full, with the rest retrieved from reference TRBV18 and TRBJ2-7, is NAGVMQNPRHLVRRRGQEARLRCSPMKGHSHVYWYRQLPEEGLKFMVYLQKENIIDESGMPKERFSAEFPKEGPSILRIQQVVRGDSAAYFCASSPDREDSYEQYFGPGTRLTVT.